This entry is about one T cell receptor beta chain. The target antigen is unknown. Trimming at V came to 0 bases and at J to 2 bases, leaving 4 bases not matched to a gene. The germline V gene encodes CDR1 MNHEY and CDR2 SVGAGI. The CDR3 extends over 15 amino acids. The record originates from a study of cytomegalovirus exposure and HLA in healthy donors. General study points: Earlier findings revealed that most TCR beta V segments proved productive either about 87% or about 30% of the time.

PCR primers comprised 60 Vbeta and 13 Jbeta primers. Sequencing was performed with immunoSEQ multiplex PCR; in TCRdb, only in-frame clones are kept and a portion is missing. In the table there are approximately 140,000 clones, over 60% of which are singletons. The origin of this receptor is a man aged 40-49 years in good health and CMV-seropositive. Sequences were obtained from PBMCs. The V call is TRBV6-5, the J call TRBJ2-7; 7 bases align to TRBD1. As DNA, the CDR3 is TGTGCCAGCAGTTACTCCGAGGGGGCAGCCTACGAGCAGTACTTC. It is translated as CASSYSEGAAYEQYF.